The 18 T cell receptor beta chains below were found in one sample sequenced in a study of vaccination and CD4 T cells after COVID-19. As for treatment: roughly 10-day PBMC culture with coronavirus spike peptide pools or control peptides (ViraFEST assay). The unexposed donor gave CD4+ T cells before the COVID-19 pandemic (2011-2018). Once obtained from cultured CD4+ T cells, the DNA was sequenced using the Oncomine TCR Beta short-read assay. TCRdb reprocessed the PCR reads with MiXCR, giving one entry per CDR3 protein. This sample has 9,000 to 10,000 distinct CDR3 sequences, with 30% to 40% found just once. No antigen has been identified for these receptors. Sequenced material: CD4+ T cells from blood, cultured in vitro. Receptors originate from a human donor in good health.

The chain couples TRBV7-9 to TRBJ2-7, with D unresolved. Trimming removed 3 bases at V and 0 bases at J, with 6 bases between. The CDR3 extends over 13 amino acids. In germline, CDR1 is SEHNR, CDR2 FQNEAQ (reference sequence). The CDR3 region has the DNA TGTGCCAGCAGCTTGACGGACTCCTACGAGCAGTACTTC. Translated, it gives CASSLTDSYEQYF.

The chain recombines TRBV12-3 or TRBV12-4 with TRBJ2-7; 15 nucleotides align to TRBD2. V lost 6 bases and J lost 3; bases outside the gene matches: 6. The CDR3 length is 16 residues. The CDR3 here is CASSPGLAGGSYEQYF. In DNA, the CDR3 is TGTGCCAGCAGCCCGGGACTAGCGGGAGGAAGCTACGAGCAGTACTTC.

The rearrangement joins TRBV7-2 to TRBJ2-1, with 7 bases identical to TRBD1. Judging by the DNA end, TRBJ2-7 fits better; the J call may be wrong. The CDR3 extends over 15 amino acids. Germline values: CDR1 SGHTA, CDR2 FQGNSA. CDR3 nucleotide sequence: TGTGCCAGCAGCTTAGTGGGGACAGACTCCTACGAGCAGTACTTC. It codes for CASSLVGTDSYEQYF.

The chain employs TRBV25-1 and TRBJ1-6; 7 nucleotides match TRBD1. Germline-derived CDR1 and CDR2 are MGHDK and SYGVNS. J gave up 4 bases and V 3 bases, and 6 bases lay outside the gene matches. The CDR3 consists of 16 residues. CDR3 amino acids: CASSDENRGYNSPLHF. The CDR3 nucleotides are TGTGCCAGCAGTGATGAGAACAGGGGATATAATTCACCCCTCCACTTT. The full variable domain, its missing parts supplied by reference TRBV25-1 and TRBJ1-6, is EADIYQTPRYLVIGTGKKITLECSQTMGHDKMYWYQQDPGMELHLIHYSYGVNSTEKGDLSSESTVSRIRTEHFPLTLESARPSHTSQYLCASSDENRGYNSPLHFGNGTRLTVT.

The chain joins TRBV10-1 to TRBJ2-3; 9 nucleotides agree with TRBD1. In germline, CDR1 is WNHNN, CDR2 SYGVQD (reference sequence). The CDR3 is 14 amino acids. The J segment lost 3 bases and the V segment lost 5 bases, leaving 3 bases of the junction unmatched. CDR3 in DNA: TGCGCCAGCAGTAGGGGACAGGGAACAGATACGCAGTATTTT. It yields the protein CASSRGQGTDTQYF.

The V and J genes are TRBV9 and TRBJ2-5, with TRBD2 as a possible D gene (6 bases). V was trimmed by 0 bases and J by 7 bases, leaving 13 bases between them. CDR1 and CDR2 (germline): SGDLS, YYNGEE. The CDR3 extends over 14 amino acids. The CDR3 bases are TGTGCCAGCAGCGTAGAAGCTGCGGGGAGGACCCAGTACTTC. Translated: CASSVEAAGRTQYF.

The genes are TRBV19 and TRBJ2-1; 7 bases map to TRBD2. Trimming took 8 bases from V and 0 from J; bases not matched to a gene: 7. This CDR3 is built from 15 residues. Germline V lookup: CDR1 LNHDA, CDR2 SQIVND (reference sequence). The CDR3 bases are TGTGCCAGTCGAAAGACTAGCCTCTCCTACAATGAGCAGTTCTTC. This codes for CASRKTSLSYNEQFF.

The gene calls are TRBV7-9 and TRBJ1-3; D not certain. The germline V gene has CDR1 SEHNR and CDR2 FQNEAQ (reference sequence). Trimming left V 5 bases short and J 4 bases short, with 15 bases between. The CDR3 consists of 15 residues. This CDR3 reads CASSPKIRAGNTIYF. CDR3 DNA: TGTGCCAGCAGCCCGAAGATCCGAGCCGGAAACACCATATATTTT.

This clonotype was picked up a small number of times. J is TRBJ1-2 and V is TRBV6-2 or TRBV6-3; D unclear. The germline V gene has CDR1 MNHEY and CDR2 SVGEGT. The V end was cut by 6 bases, the J end by 10 bases, with 18 bases between. The CDR3 loop spans 13 amino acids. CDR3 sequence: CASSQQPTIPYTF. The CDR3, as DNA: TGTGCCAGCAGCCAACAACCGACAATTCCCTACACCTTC.

The chain links TRBV6-5 to TRBJ1-4, with TRBD1 matching over 7 bases. The CDR3 totals 17 residues. V shed 0 bases and J 2 bases; nucleotides not matched to a gene: 6. Germline-derived CDR1 and CDR2 are MNHEY and SVGAGI. The CDR3 is CASSYSQGLGTNEKLFF. The CDR3 bases are TGTGCCAGCAGTTACTCACAGGGGTTGGGGACTAATGAAAAACTGTTTTTT.

This chain connects TRBV10-2 to TRBJ2-1, with TRBD1 as a possible D gene (6 bases). The CDR3 sequence is 14 residues long. Trimming cost V 7 bases and J 5 bases, with 15 bases left between them. Germline lookup yields CDR1 WSHSY and CDR2 SAAADI. Written as DNA, the CDR3 is TGCGCCAGCATACGGGACAAAGACAACAATGAGCAGTTCTTC. Residues: CASIRDKDNNEQFF.

The gene calls are TRBV5-1 and TRBJ1-3; D gene unclear. The CDR3 spans 14 residues. The V gene's germline CDR1 is SGHRS and CDR2 YFSETQ. V was pared by 4 bases and J by 2 bases, with 10 bases between. The CDR3 protein is CASSPASTGNTIYF. The CDR3 DNA reads as TGCGCCAGCAGCCCGGCCTCTACTGGAAACACCATATATTTT.

Only one count was recorded for this clonotype. V and J are TRBV28 and TRBJ2-3, with D uncertain. V gave up 3 bases and J gave up 7 bases, with 17 bases separating them. In germline, CDR1 is MDHEN, CDR2 SYDVKM. The CDR3 runs 15 residues. CDR3 sequence: CASSLRAGIKNTQYF. In nucleotides, the CDR3 is TGTGCCAGCAGTTTGCGCGCCGGAATTAAAAATACGCAGTATTTT.

The chain joins TRBV30 to TRBJ2-5; possible D gene TRBD1, 5 bases. CDR3 length: 13 amino acids. Trimming removed 3 bases at V and 3 bases at J, with 11 bases between. Germline CDR1 and CDR2: GTSNPN and SVGIG (reference sequence). The CDR3 DNA sequence: TGTGCCTGGAGCGGCGACAGTAAAGAGACCCAGTACTTC. It is translated as CAWSGDSKETQYF. The complete variable domain, with remaining parts taken from reference TRBV30 and TRBJ2-5, reads SQTIHQWPATLVQPVGSPLSLECTVEGTSNPNLYWYRQAAGRGLQLLFYSVGIGQISSEVPQNLSASRPQDRQFILSSKKLLLSDSGFYLCAWSGDSKETQYFGPGTRLLVL.

The sample holds a few counts of this clonotype. This rearrangement joins TRBV27 to TRBJ1-1, with a weak D call TRBD1 (6 bases). Germline V gene lookup returns CDR1 MNHEY and CDR2 SMNVEV (reference sequence). V was trimmed by 11 bases and J by 0 bases, leaving 22 bases between them. This CDR3 has 16 residues. CDR3 sequence (DNA): TGTGCCGGCACCACAGGGTTACCTGCCATGAACACTGAAGCTTTCTTT. Translating gives CAGTTGLPAMNTEAFF.

The rearrangement uses TRBV7-8 and TRBJ1-5; no firm D call. The germline gives CDR1 SGHVS, CDR2 FQNEAQ. CDR3 length equals 15 residues. Trimming left V 0 bases short and J 2 bases short, with 8 bases between. CDR3 sequence (DNA): TGTGCCAGCAGCTTAGCTTCGGGAGGCAATCAGCCCCAGCATTTT. It translates to CASSLASGGNQPQHF. Based on the CDR3 plus reference TRBV7-8 and TRBJ1-5, the full variable domain is GAGVSQSPRYKVAKRGQDVALRCDPISGHVSLFWYQQALGQGPEFLTYFQNEAQLDKSGLPSDRFFAERPEGSVSTLKIQRTQQEDSAVYLCASSLASGGNQPQHFGDGTRLSIL.

This clonotype came up a few times. The chain joins TRBV15 to TRBJ1-6; D remains unclear. The germline V and J ends were trimmed by 1 base and 5 bases, with 15 bases remaining between them. The CDR3 consists of 17 residues. Looked up from germline, CDR1 is LNHNV and CDR2 is YYDKDF (reference sequence). CDR3 region: CATSRVSGPGHNSPLHF. The CDR3 nucleotides are TGTGCCACCAGCAGAGTGTCAGGACCGGGCCATAATTCACCCCTCCACTTT. Full variable domain (missing parts from reference TRBV15 and TRBJ1-6): DAMVIQNPRYQVTQFGKPVTLSCSQTLNHNVMYWYQQKSSQAPKLLFHYYDKDFNNEADTPDNFQSRRPNTSFCFLDIRSPGLGDTAMYLCATSRVSGPGHNSPLHFGNGTRLTVT.

CDR3 sequence (DNA): TGTGCCAGTAGTCCCCCCCGGGACAGGGGCTACAATGAGCAGTTCTTC. The encoded protein is CASSPPRDRGYNEQFF. This chain links TRBV19 with TRBJ2-1; 10 nucleotides agree with TRBD1. The length of the CDR3 is 16 residues. V shed 5 bases, J shed 3 bases, and the junction held 7 bases outside the gene matches. In germline, CDR1 is LNHDA, CDR2 SQIVND (reference sequence).